The 28 T cell receptor beta chains below were found in one sample sequenced in a study of blood T cell repertoires in COVID-19. TCRdb keeps only in-frame clones here, not all; method: immunoSEQ multiplex PCR. The table records about 250,000 clones, 88% of them present only once. The material sequenced was peripheral blood. The receptor set was obtained from a woman under 40 with COVID-19, enrolled during active disease.

CDR3 DNA sequence: TGTGCCAGCAGTGCCCGTTTGAGCTCCTACAATGAGCAGTTCTTC. Translating gives CASSARLSSYNEQFF. The rearrangement joins TRBV27 to TRBJ2-1; D uncertain. This CDR3 comprises 15 residues. Germline CDR1 and CDR2: MNHEY and SMNVEV (reference sequence). V dropped 5 bases and J dropped 0 bases, with 11 bases sitting between them.

The rearrangement links TRBV6-2 or TRBV6-3 to TRBJ2-7; 9 bases line up with TRBD1. This CDR3 has 13 amino acids. V trimming: 6 bases; J trimming: 4 bases; junction bases outside the gene matches: 4. CDR1 and CDR2 from the germline V gene are MNHEY and SVGEGT. The CDR3 is CASSEDRGYEQYF. The CDR3 region has the DNA TGTGCCAGCAGCGAGGACAGGGGTTACGAGCAGTACTTC.

The chain combines TRBV10-3 with TRBJ2-1; a possible D gene is TRBD2 (6 bases). Trimming stripped 3 bases from V and 5 bases from J, with 26 bases between. The CDR3 sequence is 19 residues long. Germline V lookup: CDR1 ENHRY, CDR2 SYGVKD. The CDR3 region is CAISDITGGRLTVNNEQFF. The CDR3 DNA is TGTGCCATCAGTGATATAACAGGAGGGAGGTTGACTGTTAACAATGAGCAGTTCTTC.

The chain recombines TRBV27 with TRBJ1-3; D remains unclear. With 6 bases removed from V and 0 bases from J, the gap between germline ends came to 9 bases. The CDR3 sequence is 14 residues long. Germline CDR1 and CDR2: MNHEY and SMNVEV (reference sequence). Written as DNA, the CDR3 is TGTGCCAGCAGCCATAGGAGCTCTGGAAACACCATATATTTT. Translated, it gives CASSHRSSGNTIYF.

The chain couples TRBV6-6 to TRBJ2-5, with 7 bases that match TRBD1. CDR1 is MNHNY and CDR2 is SVGAGI in the germline V gene (reference sequence). The CDR3 is 13 residues long. V dropped 6 bases and J dropped 2; count of bases not matched to a gene: 3. The CDR3 bases are TGTGCCAGCAGCCTGGGACAGCAAGAGACCCAGTACTTC. This translates into CASSLGQQETQYF.

V gene TRBV4-2 combines with J gene TRBJ1-6, with a tentative D call TRBD1 (5 bases). Germline V gives CDR1 LGHNA, CDR2 YNFKEQ. Trimming took 4 bases from V and 7 from J, leaving 17 bases between them. The CDR3 covers 16 residues. The CDR3 DNA reads TGTGCCAGCAGCCCCACCGAGGTCAGGGTGAATTCACCCCTCCACTTT. Protein product: CASSPTEVRVNSPLHF.

The genes are TRBV4-3 and TRBJ2-7; D possibly corresponds to TRBD2 (5 bases). V was trimmed by 1 base and J by 4 bases, leaving 11 bases between them. CDR1 is LGHNA and CDR2 is YSLEER in the germline V gene. This CDR3 region has 14 residues. CDR3 sequence reads: CASSQVTGRYEQYF. CDR3 nucleotide sequence: TGCGCCAGCAGCCAAGTCACGGGAAGGTACGAGCAGTACTTC.

The rearrangement uses TRBV2 and TRBJ1-5, with D perhaps matching TRBD1 (6 bases). Looked up from germline, CDR1 is SNHLY and CDR2 is FYNNEI. The CDR3 has 15 amino acids. The ends were cut back, 5 bases at V and 9 bases at J, with 20 bases in the middle. The CDR3 spells CASSSGQPARSPQHF. CDR3 DNA sequence: TGTGCCAGCAGTTCCGGACAGCCCGCCCGTTCGCCCCAGCATTTT.

This clone was seen just once. The genes are TRBV5-5 and TRBJ2-5, with D possibly matching TRBD2 (5 bases). The CDR3 consists of 13 residues. V lost 1 base, J lost 5 bases, and 9 bases lay in between. Germline CDR1 is SGHKS and CDR2 is YYEKEE (reference sequence). CDR3 protein: CASSLSGVETQYF. CDR3 DNA sequence: TGTGCCAGCAGCTTGTCCGGGGTTGAGACCCAGTACTTC.

V and J are TRBV30 and TRBJ1-2; 7 bases are shared with TRBD1. The V gene end was trimmed by 5 bases and the J gene end by 8 bases; junction bases not matched to a gene: 11. From germline, CDR1 is GTSNPN and CDR2 SVGIG (reference sequence). The CDR3 is 13 residues long. For the CDR3, the DNA is TGTGCCTGGGTTACCAACAGGGGCTTGGGCTACACCTTC. This encodes CAWVTNRGLGYTF. Combining the CDR3 with reference TRBV30 and TRBJ1-2 gives the whole variable domain SQTIHQWPATLVQPVGSPLSLECTVEGTSNPNLYWYRQAAGRGLQLLFYSVGIGQISSEVPQNLSASRPQDRQFILSSKKLLLSDSGFYLCAWVTNRGLGYTFGSGTRLTVV.

The chain combines TRBV11-2 with TRBJ1-3; TRBD1 matches 11 bases. V lost 3 bases and J lost 4; bases outside the gene matches: 8. This CDR3 contains 17 residues. Germline V gene sequence: CDR1 SGHAT, CDR2 FQNNGV. The CDR3 DNA reads TGTGCCAGCAGCTTGGCCGGGACAGGGGGGTTCGGAAACACCATATATTTT. It yields the protein CASSLAGTGGFGNTIYF.

V usage is TRBV11-1 and J usage is TRBJ2-3; TRBD2 matches at 11 bases. Germline V lookup: CDR1 SGHAT, CDR2 FQDESV (reference sequence). V lost 4 bases to trimming and J lost 1 base; unmatched junction nucleotides: 4. The CDR3 has 16 residues. The CDR3 is CASSSLTSGGTDTQYF. DNA of the CDR3: TGTGCCAGCAGCTCGCTGACTAGCGGGGGCACAGATACGCAGTATTTT.

The chain couples TRBV6-5 to TRBJ1-4, with a tentative D call TRBD1 (5 bases). CDR3 length: 14 amino acids. The germline V and J ends were trimmed by 5 bases and 10 bases, with 17 bases remaining between them. CDR1 and CDR2 from the germline V gene are MNHEY and SVGAGI. CDR3 sequence reads: CASSTLPGERKLFF. The CDR3 nucleotides read TGTGCCAGCAGTACGCTCCCGGGGGAGAGAAAACTGTTTTTT.

The rearrangement uses TRBV19 and TRBJ2-3; no reliable D call. CDR3 length equals 16 residues. CDR1 LNHDA and CDR2 SQIVND come from the germline V gene (reference sequence). Trimming left V 6 bases short and J 4 bases short, with 20 bases between. This chain's CDR3 is CASSNWQSLSADTQYF. The CDR3 coding sequence is TGTGCCAGTAGCAATTGGCAGTCTCTCAGCGCAGATACGCAGTATTTT.

The chain uses TRBV19 and TRBJ1-2, with 9 bases fitting TRBD1. Trimming took 5 bases from V and 7 from J; bases not matched to a gene: 8. Germline CDR1 and CDR2: LNHDA and SQIVND (reference sequence). There are 14 residues in the CDR3. In DNA, the CDR3 is TGTGCCAGTAGTCCGACAGGGGGTTGGAGTGGCTACACCTTC. The encoded protein is CASSPTGGWSGYTF.

Note on this clone: Different DNA sequences within this sample yield the same CDR3. The chain joins TRBV7-2 to TRBJ1-1; D uncertain. The CDR3 extends over 13 amino acids. The germline V gene has CDR1 SGHTA and CDR2 FQGNSA. Trimming removed 1 base at V and 3 bases at J, with 6 bases between. The CDR3 is CASSLVRDTEAFF. In nucleotides, the CDR3 is TGTGCCAGCAGCTTAGTGCGTGACACTGAAGCTTTCTTT.

V gene TRBV23-1 combines with J gene TRBJ2-1; 8 bases map to TRBD1. TRBV23-1 is an open reading frame, and its role is uncertain. Unmatched junction bases numbered 9, after V lost 3 bases and J lost 8 bases. The CDR3 consists of 15 residues. CDR3 DNA: TGCGCCAGCAGTCAGGGGCAGGGGGCACCGGATGAGCAGTTCTTC. Translated, it gives CASSQGQGAPDEQFF.

In this sample, this clone turned up once. This chain connects TRBV19 to TRBJ2-7; TRBD2 aligns across 12 bases. There are 13 residues in the CDR3. The germline CDR1 and CDR2 sequences are LNHDA and SQIVND (reference sequence). The V segment lost 5 bases and the J segment 12 bases; nucleotides outside the gene matches: 8. The CDR3 DNA is TGTGCCAGTAGTCCCCGAGGACTAGCGGGGAGGTACTTC. It is translated as CASSPRGLAGRYF.

CDR3 DNA: TGTGCCAGCAGTTTAACATGGGAGAGGGGGACGTCTGGGGCCAACGTCCTGACTTTC. Amino acids: CASSLTWERGTSGANVLTF. This rearrangement joins TRBV28 to TRBJ2-6; D may be TRBD1 (6 bases). CDR1 is MDHEN and CDR2 is SYDVKM in the germline V gene. The ends were cut back, 2 bases at V and 1 base at J, with 18 bases in the middle. The CDR3 is made up of 19 amino acids.

This clone appeared a single time. The V gene is TRBV7-2, the J gene TRBJ2-2, with D unresolved. V was trimmed by 1 base and J by 9 bases, leaving 9 bases between them. CDR3 length equals 13 residues. CDR1 is SGHTA and CDR2 is FQGNSA in the germline V gene. The CDR3 DNA reads as TGTGCCAGCAGCTTAGGGTTGGAGAGGGAGCTGTTTTTT. Translated: CASSLGLERELFF.

The chain carries TRBV19 and TRBJ1-1; 11 nucleotides agree with TRBD1. J gave up 0 bases and V 4 bases, and 4 bases lay outside the gene matches. The CDR3 has 16 residues. Germline CDR1 reads LNHDA; CDR2 reads SQIVND (reference sequence). This CDR3 reads CASSTWTGGLNTEAFF. DNA of the CDR3: TGTGCCAGTAGTACCTGGACAGGGGGCCTGAACACTGAAGCTTTCTTT.

This clone has ten or more counts. The genes are TRBV2 and TRBJ1-5, with no clear D. The germline V gene has CDR1 SNHLY and CDR2 FYNNEI. The V end lost 7 bases, the J end lost 3 bases, and 13 bases lay between the germline ends. The CDR3 runs to 14 residues. The CDR3 is CASTADTSNQPQHF. The CDR3 nucleotides read TGTGCCAGCACCGCCGACACCTCCAATCAGCCCCAGCATTTT.

The rearrangement uses TRBV27 and TRBJ1-4, with 9 bases fitting TRBD1. Germline V gives CDR1 MNHEY, CDR2 SMNVEV (reference sequence). V shed 5 bases and J 7 bases; nucleotides not matched to a gene: 5. This CDR3 region has 14 residues. CDR3 loop: CASSQQGAREKLFF. CDR3 sequence (DNA): TGTGCCAGCAGTCAACAGGGGGCTCGTGAAAAACTGTTTTTT.

The CDR3 DNA reads TGCGCCAGCAGCCAAGATTATGGAGGGAGAGGTGAAAAACTGTTTTTT. Its protein product is CASSQDYGGRGEKLFF. The chain uses TRBV4-3 and TRBJ1-4; D is uncertain. The CDR3 extends over 16 amino acids. Germline-derived CDR1 and CDR2 are LGHNA and YSLEER. The V and J ends lost 0 bases and 7 bases respectively, with 15 bases between them.

V and J are TRBV3-1 (or the pseudogene TRBV3-2) and TRBJ2-1, with D possibly TRBD2 on 6 matching bases. CDR3 length: 13 amino acids. Trimming stripped 4 bases from V and 10 bases from J, with 14 bases between. CDR1 and CDR2 from the germline V gene are LGHDT and YNNKEL (reference sequence). This chain's CDR3 is CASSRGTPLEQFF. The CDR3 nucleotides read TGTGCCAGCAGCCGGGGGACTCCCTTGGAGCAGTTCTTC.

V is TRBV4-1 and J is TRBJ2-1, with TRBD1 as a possible D gene (6 bases). The CDR3 consists of 12 residues. V was shortened by 4 bases and J by 6 bases, with 7 bases between the two germline ends. Germline V CDR1 and CDR2: MGHRA, YSYEKL. The CDR3 here is CASSLGGNEQFF. The CDR3 DNA is TGCGCCAGCAGCCTAGGGGGCAATGAGCAGTTCTTC.

This clone was recorded at least ten times. A read error may produce the germline difference seen at one junction end. The chain has TRBV27 and TRBJ2-3, with D maybe TRBD1 (5 bases). Per germline, CDR1 MNHEY and CDR2 SMNVEV (reference sequence). The CDR3 is made up of 13 amino acids. The CDR3 sequence is CASSAGATYTQYF. Written as DNA, the CDR3 is TGTGCCAGCAGCGCTGGGGCCACATATACGCAGTATTTT.

V and J are TRBV9 and TRBJ2-2; D is perhaps TRBD1 (6 bases). CDR1 SGDLS and CDR2 YYNGEE come from the germline V gene. The CDR3 runs 15 residues. The V gene lost 6 bases and the J gene lost 2 bases, with 14 bases spanning the gap. In DNA, the CDR3 is TGTGCCAGCACGGAAGGGACATACAACACCGGGGAGCTGTTTTTT. Its translation is CASTEGTYNTGELFF. Full variable domain (outside the CDR3, taken from reference TRBV9 and TRBJ2-2): DSGVTQTPKHLITATGQRVTLRCSPRSGDLSVYWYQQSLDQGLQFLIQYYNGEERAKGNILERFSAQQFPDLHSELNLSSLELGDSALYFCASTEGTYNTGELFFGEGSRLTVL.